This entry lists 17 T cell receptor beta chains sequenced from one sample in a study of human T cells and chemical hapten exposure. One entry per CDR3 protein, called by TCRdb with MiXCR from the RACE reads. This sample has a few hundred thousand distinct CDR3 sequences, with around 6% found just once. Indicated time point: patch test 2, 6 weeks after DPC sensitization. The treatment here: therapeutic diphenylcyclopropenone sensitization with weekly scalp DPC. The input for sequencing was whole blood, taken in connection with sensitization to the hapten diphenylcyclopropenone (DPC). These receptors were collected from a young woman with alopecia areata. Some clones in this sample may be carry-over from other donors' samples.

This clonotype was counted at least ten times. The chain carries TRBV7-2 and TRBJ1-3; D might be TRBD1 (6 bases). The CDR3 sequence is 16 residues long. CDR1 is SGHTA, CDR2 FQGNSA, per germline. V shed 1 base and J shed 2 bases, with 12 bases lying between them. CDR3 DNA: TGTGCCAGCAGCTTAGGACTCTGGGGGCCTGGAAACACCATATATTTT. It yields the protein CASSLGLWGPGNTIYF.

This clonotype appeared a few times. The chain couples TRBV12-3 or TRBV12-4 to TRBJ1-6; TRBD1 might be the D (5 bases). Trimming pared 6 bases from V and 9 bases from J, leaving 21 bases between. This CDR3 is 16 amino acids long. In nucleotides, the CDR3 is TGTGCCAGCAGCCCCTCGGGACGGACCGGACTTTCACCCCTCCACTTT. Encoded protein: CASSPSGRTGLSPLHF.

The chain uses TRBV19 and TRBJ2-2, with TRBD2 as a possible D gene (6 bases). The V end lost 5 bases, the J end lost 6 bases, and 16 bases lay between the germline ends. This CDR3 region has 15 residues. Germline V lookup: CDR1 LNHDA, CDR2 SQIVND (reference sequence). The CDR3 here is CASSPRRGIAGELFF. The DNA for the CDR3 is TGTGCCAGTAGTCCTCGGAGGGGAATCGCCGGGGAGCTGTTTTTT.

This clonotype was counted ten times or more. This CDR3 reads CASSFIAAPAINGYTF. The DNA of the CDR3 is TGTGCCAGCAGCTTTATCGCAGCCCCGGCAATAAATGGCTACACCTTC. J is TRBJ1-2 and V is TRBV5-6; D call uncertain. Germline loops: CDR1 SGHDT, CDR2 YYEEEE. V lost 2 bases, J lost 6 bases, and 20 bases lay in between. The length of the CDR3 is 16 residues.

The chain carries TRBV24-1 and TRBJ2-1, with 10 bases that match TRBD2. The CDR3 contains 15 residues. Germline CDR1 reads KGHDR; CDR2 reads SFDVKD. V was pared by 6 bases and J by 5 bases, with 6 bases of the junction left unmatched. For the CDR3, the DNA is TGTGCCACCAGTCCCAGGACTAGCGGACACAATGAGCAGTTCTTC. This codes for CATSPRTSGHNEQFF.

The sample holds a few counts of this clonotype. This chain links TRBV6-2 or TRBV6-3 with TRBJ2-1; TRBD2 aligns across 7 bases. Germline CDR1 is MNHEY and CDR2 is SVGEGT. The CDR3 length is 16 residues. J lost 4 bases, V lost 2 bases, and 8 bases had no gene match. The CDR3 protein is CASSYQSGVNYNEQFF. The CDR3 region has the DNA TGTGCCAGCAGTTACCAAAGCGGGGTAAATTACAATGAGCAGTTCTTC.

This clonotype was observed at least ten times. The chain carries TRBV7-2 and TRBJ1-5; D may be TRBD1 (6 bases). The CDR3 length is 16 residues. The V gene lost 5 bases and the J gene lost 0 bases, with 14 bases spanning the gap. Germline CDR1 SGHTA, CDR2 FQGNSA. CDR3 nucleotides: TGTGCCAGCAGCGACCCCCAGGGGTATAGCAATCAGCCCCAGCATTTT. Translating gives CASSDPQGYSNQPQHF.

The V and J genes are TRBV27 and TRBJ2-5, with D perhaps TRBD1 or TRBD2 (5 bases each). Trimming removed 3 bases from V and 4 bases from J, with 12 bases in between. The CDR3 has 14 residues. Per germline, CDR1 MNHEY and CDR2 SMNVEV (reference sequence). CDR3 DNA sequence: TGTGCCAGCAGTTTGACTGGTGGGGGAGAGACCCAGTACTTC. This gives the protein CASSLTGGGETQYF.

The CDR3 nucleotides are TGTGCCATCAGTGAAGGGACAGGGAAGGCCTACGAGCAGTACTTC. This encodes CAISEGTGKAYEQYF. The rearrangement links TRBV10-3 to TRBJ2-7; TRBD1 matches 9 bases. The CDR3 is 15 residues long. V was pared by 3 bases and J by 2 bases, with 5 bases of the junction left unmatched. CDR1 and CDR2 (germline): ENHRY, SYGVKD.

This clonotype was seen a handful of times. V usage is TRBV9 and J usage is TRBJ2-7; 12 positions agree with TRBD2. Germline lookup yields CDR1 SGDLS and CDR2 YYNGEE. Trimming removed 4 bases from V and 7 bases from J; junction bases left unmatched: 9. The length of the CDR3 is 15 residues. The CDR3 is CASSPRTSGAGEQYF. The CDR3 bases are TGTGCCAGCAGCCCCCGGACTAGCGGGGCCGGGGAGCAGTACTTC.

This clonotype has only a few counts. The chain's CDR3 is CASSLSNEYTGAQNTGELFF. The DNA for the CDR3 is TGTGCCAGCAGCCTATCAAACGAATATACAGGGGCTCAGAACACCGGGGAGCTGTTTTTT. The chain carries TRBV11-2 and TRBJ2-2; TRBD1 matches 7 bases. CDR3 size: 20 residues. The germline CDR1 and CDR2 sequences are SGHAT and FQNNGV. V lost 5 bases and J lost 1; bases outside the gene matches: 19. Drawing the rest from reference TRBV11-2 and TRBJ2-2, the complete variable domain is EAGVAQSPRYKIIEKRQSVAFWCNPISGHATLYWYQQILGQGPKLLIQFQNNGVVDDSQLPKDRFSAERLKGVDSTLKIQPAKLEDSAVYLCASSLSNEYTGAQNTGELFFGEGSRLTVL.

DNA for the CDR3: TGTGCCAGCGGGACAGGGGGTAGGAATGAGCAGTTCTTC. Residues: CASGTGGRNEQFF. The rearrangement links TRBV7-2 to TRBJ2-1; 11 bases agree with TRBD1. The V segment lost 8 bases and the J segment 7 bases; nucleotides outside the gene matches: 4. The CDR3 loop spans 13 amino acids. Germline CDR1 and CDR2: SGHTA and FQGNSA.

The chain links TRBV4-1 to TRBJ2-7; 7 positions match TRBD2. V lost 0 bases and J lost 6; bases outside the gene matches: 11. The CDR3 length is 16 residues. From germline, CDR1 is MGHRA and CDR2 YSYEKL. CDR3 sequence reads: CASSQELGLVIREQYF. The CDR3 nucleotides are TGCGCCAGCAGCCAAGAGCTAGGACTAGTGATTCGCGAGCAGTACTTC.

The rearrangement uses TRBV7-2 and TRBJ1-2; D remains unclear. Per germline, CDR1 SGHTA and CDR2 FQGNSA. Between the trimmed V and J ends, which lost 5 bases and 2 bases, there was a span of 15 bases. CDR3 length: 15 amino acids. The CDR3 region is CASSPNPNLNYGYTF. The CDR3, as DNA: TGTGCCAGCAGCCCCAACCCGAATCTAAACTATGGCTACACCTTC.

Concerning this clonotype: This may be a read error: a much more frequent sequence differs by one nucleotide. This chain uses TRBV20-1 with TRBJ1-1; the match to TRBD1 covers 7 bases. The CDR3 totals 15 residues. Trimming removed 0 bases from V and 3 bases from J; junction bases left unmatched: 7. The germline V gene has CDR1 DFQATT and CDR2 SNEGSKA (reference sequence). The CDR3 here is CSARDPRGRYTEAFF. Here the CDR3 DNA reads TGCAGTGCTAGAGACCCGAGGGGGCGGTACACTGAAGCTTTCTTT.

This clonotype has a handful of counts. This chain uses TRBV7-9 with TRBJ2-5; 10 bases map to TRBD1. The CDR3 is 15 amino acids. From germline, CDR1 is SEHNR and CDR2 FQNEAQ (reference sequence). Trimming at V came to 5 bases and at J to 0 bases, leaving 3 bases not matched to a gene. The CDR3 bases are TGTGCCAGCAGCCCGGGACAGGGGTACCAAGAGACCCAGTACTTC. It encodes CASSPGQGYQETQYF.

This clonotype has just a few counts. The chain combines TRBV29-1 with TRBJ2-3, with TRBD2 matching over 13 bases. V lost 1 base to trimming and J lost 0 bases; unmatched junction nucleotides: 4. CDR1 SQVTM and CDR2 ANQGSEA come from the germline V gene. The CDR3 totals 17 residues. The CDR3 is CSVEGLAGGGSTDTQYF. CDR3 DNA: TGCAGCGTTGAAGGACTAGCGGGGGGCGGTAGCACAGATACGCAGTATTTT.